These T cell receptor beta chains were read from a single sample in a study of blood T cell repertoires in COVID-19. TCRdb's table, derived via immunoSEQ multiplex PCR, lists solely in-frame clones and lacks some. Among more than 200,000 clones, 70% to 90% were seen once, and the ten largest hold around 6.3%. Sample: peripheral blood. These receptors came from a woman younger than 45 with COVID-19, enrolled during active disease. Each CDR3 is given with its conserved first and last residue. The order of the fields is D gene, clone size, J gene, CDR3 length, V gene, CDR3 DNA, CDR3 protein. A D gene is named only where the DNA matches it firmly. Not every row has a clone size; where given, it reads once, few, many or a size class.

. . TRBJ1-6 15 TRBV14 TGTGCCAGCACCCAAATTCGGGGAGGTATTTCACCCCTCCACTTT CASTQIRGGISPLHF
. once TRBJ1-2 13 TRBV6-4 TGTGCCAGCAGGGCCCAGGGTGTGGATGGCTACACCTTC CASRAQGVDGYTF
TRBD2 few TRBJ2-1 16 TRBV7-9 TGTGCCAGCAGCCCGACTAGCGGGAGCTCCTACAATGAGCAGTTCTTC CASSPTSGSSYNEQFF
. . TRBJ1-2 15 TRBV6-5 TGTGCCCGCAGTAGGGGGGGGGCCGGGGACTATGGCTACACCTTC CARSRGGAGDYGYTF
. . TRBJ2-3 14 TRBV28 TGTGCCAGCAGTTTACAGTTCCGCACAGATACGCAGTATTTT CASSLQFRTDTQYF
. . TRBJ1-1 15 TRBV29-1 TGCAGCGTTGCGGGGAGGGCAGGAAGGAACACTGAAGCTTTCTTT CSVAGRAGRNTEAFF
TRBD1 . TRBJ1-4 19 TRBV28 TGTGCCAGCAGTCCCAATTACGACAGGGTCGGGGCGGCTAATGAAAAACTGTTTTTT CASSPNYDRVGAANEKLFF
. . TRBJ1-2 19 TRBV4-3 TGCGCCAGCAGCCAAGAATATCAGCTAATATTGGGGGGAAGCTATGGCTACACCTTC CASSQEYQLILGGSYGYTF
. . TRBJ2-7 15 TRBV4-1 TGCGCCAGCAGCCAAGGCCCAGGCACCTATTACGAGCAGTACTTC CASSQGPGTYYEQYF
. . TRBJ2-5 12 TRBV6-5 TGTGCCAGCAGCGCCGGTGGAGAGACCCAGTACTTC CASSAGGETQYF
TRBD2 . TRBJ2-1 15 TRBV19 TGTGCCAGTAGAGTAGCGGGTAACTTCTACAATGAGCAGTTCTTC CASRVAGNFYNEQFF
TRBD1 . TRBJ1-4 14 TRBV11-2 TGTGCCAGCAGCCGCGACAGGGGGGGGGAAAAACTGTTTTTT CASSRDRGGEKLFF
. . TRBJ2-1 15 TRBV30 TGTGCCTGGAGCCCCGACCGGGGCTCCTACAATGAGCAGTTCTTC CAWSPDRGSYNEQFF
TRBD1 . TRBJ1-1 15 TRBV5-6 TGTGCCAGCAGTTTCTTTGGGACAGGGCAGACTGAAGCTTTCTTT CASSFFGTGQTEAFF
. . TRBJ1-2 12 TRBV28 TGTGCCAGCAGTCCAGGCGACTATGGCTACACCTTC CASSPGDYGYTF
. . TRBJ1-1 12 TRBV2 TGTGCCAGCAGTGGACAGATCGCTGAAGCTTTCTTT CASSGQIAEAFF
. . TRBJ2-1 14 TRBV7-2 TGTGCCAGCGGGGAGAGAAGCTCCTACAATGAGCAGTTCTTC CASGERSSYNEQFF
. . TRBJ2-3 15 TRBV4-1 TGCGCCAGCAGCCAAGCCGGGACAAGAACAGATACGCAGTATTTT CASSQAGTRTDTQYF
TRBD1 . TRBJ1-2 18 TRBV29-1 TGCAGCGTTGAAGACGGGGGGGCTTGGACAGGAGTATTATATGGCTACACCTTC CSVEDGGAWTGVLYGYTF
. . TRBJ2-3 15 TRBV19 TGTGCCAGTAGTATAGTCGGTCGCGGGACAGATACGCAGTATTTT CASSIVGRGTDTQYF
TRBD2 . TRBJ2-3 17 TRBV5-6 TGTGCCAGCAGCTTGGGCCTAGCGGGAGGAACCACAGATACGCAGTATTTT CASSLGLAGGTTDTQYF
. . TRBJ2-5 19 TRBV3-1/TRBV3-2 TGTGCCAGCAGCCAAGATATACGCACCTACAGGGTACTCCAAGAGACCCAGTACTTC CASSQDIRTYRVLQETQYF
TRBD2 . TRBJ2-5 14 TRBV6-5 TGTGCCAGTTGGGGCGGGAGGGCCCAAGAGACCCAGTACTTC CASWGGRAQETQYF
TRBD2 few TRBJ2-3 16 TRBV4-2 TGTGCCAGCAGCCAAGTTGAGCGGGGGGGCACAGATACGCAGTATTTT CASSQVERGGTDTQYF
TRBD2 . TRBJ2-2 15 TRBV6-2/TRBV6-3 TGTGCCAGCAGTAAGGGACTAGCGGGTACCGGGGAGCTGTTTTTT CASSKGLAGTGELFF
TRBD2 . TRBJ2-3 15 TRBV11-3 TGTGCCAGCAGGCCGGGACTAGCAGACACAGATACGCAGTATTTT CASRPGLADTDTQYF
. . TRBJ1-2 13 TRBV24-1 TGTGCCACCAGTGATTTAAGGGGTTATGGCTACACCTTC CATSDLRGYGYTF
TRBD1 . TRBJ2-3 16 TRBV6-2/TRBV6-3 TGTGCCAGCAGTTCCGGACAGGGCATTTTCATAGATACGCAGTATTTT CASSSGQGIFIDTQYF
TRBD2 . TRBJ2-5 15 TRBV7-9 TGTGCCAGCAGCTTACCACTAGCGGGGCAAGAGACCCAGTACTTC CASSLPLAGQETQYF
. . TRBJ2-5 14 TRBV6-5 TGTGCCAGCAGTTACACAGGGATACAAGAGACCCAGTACTTC CASSYTGIQETQYF
TRBD2 . TRBJ2-3 15 TRBV19 TGTGCCAGTAGTATAGATGGGGGGGGGACAGATACGCAGTATTTT CASSIDGGGTDTQYF
. few TRBJ1-1 14 TRBV13 TGTGCCAGCAGCTTAGGAGACAGTCACACTGAAGCTTTCTTT CASSLGDSHTEAFF
TRBD2 few TRBJ2-7 17 TRBV7-9 TGTGCCAGCAGCCCCCCCCTGGGGTTTCGGGGGGGTTACGGGCAGTACTTC CASSPPLGFRGGYGQYF